Sequencing of this TCR beta chain was carried out in a study of breast tumors, draining lymph nodes, adjacent tissues. A single record per CDR3 protein comes from TCRdb applying MiXCR to the multiplex PCR reads. This sample has under 150,000 distinct CDR3 sequences, with around 24% found just once. Samples came from axillary lymph nodes draining the breast cancer. V dropped 7 bases and J dropped 5; count of bases not matched to a gene: 7. Germline CDR1 reads WSHSY; CDR2 reads SAAADI. The CDR3 sequence is 13 residues long. The specimen sequenced was axillary lymph node tissue. The V call is TRBV10-2, the J call TRBJ1-1; 7 bases match TRBD1. This TCR derives from a female donor with breast cancer. Some clones in this sample may be carry-over from other donors' samples. CDR3 coding DNA: TGCGCCAGCATCGAGGGGGCAGATACTGAAGCTTTCTTT. Amino acids: CASIEGADTEAFF.